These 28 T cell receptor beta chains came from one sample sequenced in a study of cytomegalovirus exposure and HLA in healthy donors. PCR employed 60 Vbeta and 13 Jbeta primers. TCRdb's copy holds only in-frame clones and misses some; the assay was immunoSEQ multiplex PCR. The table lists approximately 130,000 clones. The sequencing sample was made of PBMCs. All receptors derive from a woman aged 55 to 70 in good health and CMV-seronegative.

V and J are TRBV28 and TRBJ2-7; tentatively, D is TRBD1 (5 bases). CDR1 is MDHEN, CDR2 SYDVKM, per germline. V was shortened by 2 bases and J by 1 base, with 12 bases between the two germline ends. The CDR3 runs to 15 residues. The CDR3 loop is CASSLLPTASYEQYF. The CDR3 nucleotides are TGTGCCAGCAGTTTACTCCCGACAGCATCCTACGAGCAGTACTTC.

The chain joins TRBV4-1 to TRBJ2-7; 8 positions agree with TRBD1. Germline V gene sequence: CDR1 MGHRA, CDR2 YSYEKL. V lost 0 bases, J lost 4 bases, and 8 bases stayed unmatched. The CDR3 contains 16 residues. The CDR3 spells CASSQDQKTGEYEQYF. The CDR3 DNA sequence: TGCGCCAGCAGCCAAGATCAAAAGACAGGGGAGTACGAGCAGTACTTC.

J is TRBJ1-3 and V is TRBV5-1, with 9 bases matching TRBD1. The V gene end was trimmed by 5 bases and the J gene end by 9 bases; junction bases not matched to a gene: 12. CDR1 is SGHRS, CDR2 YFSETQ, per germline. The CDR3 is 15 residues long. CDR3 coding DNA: TGCGCCAGCAGATCAACAGGGGGCCGGAGAAGCACCATATATTTT. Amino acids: CASRSTGGRRSTIYF.

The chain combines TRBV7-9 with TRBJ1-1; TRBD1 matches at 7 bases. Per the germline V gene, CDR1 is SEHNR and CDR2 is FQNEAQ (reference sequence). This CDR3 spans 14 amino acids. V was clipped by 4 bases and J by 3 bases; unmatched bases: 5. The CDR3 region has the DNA TGTGCCAGCAGCTCAAGAGGGGGCCACACTGAAGCTTTCTTT. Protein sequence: CASSSRGGHTEAFF.

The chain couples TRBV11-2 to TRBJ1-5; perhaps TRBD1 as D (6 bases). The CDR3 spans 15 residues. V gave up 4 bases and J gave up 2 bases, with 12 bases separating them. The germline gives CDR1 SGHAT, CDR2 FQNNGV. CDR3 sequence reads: CASSYKGDGNQPQHF. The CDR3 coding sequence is TGTGCCAGCAGCTATAAGGGGGACGGCAATCAGCCCCAGCATTTT.

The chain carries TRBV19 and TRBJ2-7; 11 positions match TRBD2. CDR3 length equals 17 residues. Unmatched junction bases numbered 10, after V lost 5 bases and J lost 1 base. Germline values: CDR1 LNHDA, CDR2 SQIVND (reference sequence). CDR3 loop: CASSFGTSGLISYEQYF. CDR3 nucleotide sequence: TGTGCCAGTAGTTTCGGGACTAGCGGACTTATTTCCTACGAGCAGTACTTC.

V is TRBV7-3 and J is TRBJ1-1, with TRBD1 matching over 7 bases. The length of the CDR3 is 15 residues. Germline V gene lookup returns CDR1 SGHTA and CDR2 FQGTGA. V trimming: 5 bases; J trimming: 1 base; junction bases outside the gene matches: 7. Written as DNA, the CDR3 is TGTGCCAGCAGCGCCTCGGGACAGCCGAACACTGAAGCTTTCTTT. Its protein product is CASSASGQPNTEAFF.

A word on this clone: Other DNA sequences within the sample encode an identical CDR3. As DNA, the CDR3 is TGCAGCGTTGGCCCCCCAGGGGGCCAATACGAGCAGTACTTC. This gives the protein CSVGPPGGQYEQYF. The chain couples TRBV29-1 to TRBJ2-7; TRBD1 aligns across 8 bases. The CDR3 is 14 amino acids. With V trimmed by 4 bases and J by 4 bases, 9 bases remained unmatched. Germline values: CDR1 SQVTM, CDR2 ANQGSEA.

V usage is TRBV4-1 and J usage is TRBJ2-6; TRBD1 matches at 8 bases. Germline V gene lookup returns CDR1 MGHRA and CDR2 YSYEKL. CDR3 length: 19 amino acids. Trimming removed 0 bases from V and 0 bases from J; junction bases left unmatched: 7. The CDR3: CASSQESTGGPSGANVLTF. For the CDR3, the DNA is TGCGCCAGCAGCCAAGAATCCACAGGGGGACCCTCTGGGGCCAACGTCCTGACTTTC.

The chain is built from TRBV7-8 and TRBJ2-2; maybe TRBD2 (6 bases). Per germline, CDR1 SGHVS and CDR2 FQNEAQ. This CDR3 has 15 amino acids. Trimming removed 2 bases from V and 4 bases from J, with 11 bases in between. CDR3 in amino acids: CASSLQLASTGELFF. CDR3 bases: TGTGCCAGCAGCTTACAACTAGCCTCCACCGGGGAGCTGTTTTTT.

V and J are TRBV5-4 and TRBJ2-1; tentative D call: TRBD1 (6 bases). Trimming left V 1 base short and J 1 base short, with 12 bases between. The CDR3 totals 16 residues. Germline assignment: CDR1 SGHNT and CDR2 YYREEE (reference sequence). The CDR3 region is CASSLINRVSYNEQFF. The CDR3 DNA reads TGTGCCAGCAGCTTGATAAACAGGGTTTCCTACAATGAGCAGTTCTTC.

CDR3 sequence reads: CASGYRGRVWSYTF. The DNA for the CDR3 is TGTGCCAGCGGCTACAGGGGGCGGGTCTGGAGCTACACCTTC. The chain recombines TRBV6-5 with TRBJ1-2; the match to TRBD1 covers 9 bases. V dropped 8 bases and J dropped 9; count of bases not matched to a gene: 13. Germline V gene sequence: CDR1 MNHEY, CDR2 SVGAGI. This CDR3 region has 14 residues.

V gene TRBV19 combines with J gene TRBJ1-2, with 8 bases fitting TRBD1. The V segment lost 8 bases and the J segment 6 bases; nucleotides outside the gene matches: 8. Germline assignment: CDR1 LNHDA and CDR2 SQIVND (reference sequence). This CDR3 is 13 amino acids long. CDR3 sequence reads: CASGQGRGDGYTF. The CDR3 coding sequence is TGTGCCAGTGGACAGGGAAGGGGTGATGGCTACACCTTC.

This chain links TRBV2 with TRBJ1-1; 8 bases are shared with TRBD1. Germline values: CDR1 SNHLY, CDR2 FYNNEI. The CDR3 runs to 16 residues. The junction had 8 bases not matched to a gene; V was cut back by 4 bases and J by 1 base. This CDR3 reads CASSGVMGQANTEAFF. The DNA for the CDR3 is TGTGCCAGCAGTGGGGTAATGGGACAGGCGAACACTGAAGCTTTCTTT.

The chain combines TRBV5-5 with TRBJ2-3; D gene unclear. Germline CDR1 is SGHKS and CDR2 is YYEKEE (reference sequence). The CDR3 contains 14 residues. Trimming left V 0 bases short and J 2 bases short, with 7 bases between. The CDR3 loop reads CASSLGVSTDTQYF. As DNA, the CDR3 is TGTGCCAGCAGCTTGGGAGTATCCACAGATACGCAGTATTTT.

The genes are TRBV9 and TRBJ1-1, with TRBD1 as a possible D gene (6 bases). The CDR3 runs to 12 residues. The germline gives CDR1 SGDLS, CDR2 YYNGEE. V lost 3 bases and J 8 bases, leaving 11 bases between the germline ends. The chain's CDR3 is CASSGTQGEAFF. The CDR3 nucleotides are TGTGCCAGCAGCGGGACCCAGGGGGAAGCTTTCTTT.

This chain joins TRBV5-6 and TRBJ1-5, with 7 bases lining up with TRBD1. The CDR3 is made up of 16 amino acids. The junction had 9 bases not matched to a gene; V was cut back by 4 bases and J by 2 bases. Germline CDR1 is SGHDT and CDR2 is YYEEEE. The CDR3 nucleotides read TGTGCCAGCAGCACGCTAATCGGACAGGGCAATCAGCCCCAGCATTTT. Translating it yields CASSTLIGQGNQPQHF.

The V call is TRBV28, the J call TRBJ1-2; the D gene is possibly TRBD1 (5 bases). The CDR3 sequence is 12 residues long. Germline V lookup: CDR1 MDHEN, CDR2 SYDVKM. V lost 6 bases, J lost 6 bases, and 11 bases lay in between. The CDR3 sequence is CASREGSHGYTF. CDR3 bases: TGTGCCAGCAGGGAGGGGAGCCATGGCTACACCTTC.

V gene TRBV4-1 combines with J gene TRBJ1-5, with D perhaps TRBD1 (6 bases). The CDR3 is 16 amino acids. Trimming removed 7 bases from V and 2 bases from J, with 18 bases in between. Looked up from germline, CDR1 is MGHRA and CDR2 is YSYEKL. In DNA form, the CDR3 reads TGCGCCAGCACGCAAGCTCACGGGGGGCGCAATCAGCCCCAGCATTTT. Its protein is CASTQAHGGRNQPQHF.

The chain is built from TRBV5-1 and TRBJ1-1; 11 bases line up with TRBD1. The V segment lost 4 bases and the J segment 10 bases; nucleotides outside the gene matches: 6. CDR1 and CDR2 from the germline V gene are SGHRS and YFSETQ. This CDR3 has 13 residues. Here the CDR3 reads CASSPGQGDGAFF. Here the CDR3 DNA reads TGCGCCAGCAGCCCGGGACAGGGGGACGGAGCTTTCTTT.

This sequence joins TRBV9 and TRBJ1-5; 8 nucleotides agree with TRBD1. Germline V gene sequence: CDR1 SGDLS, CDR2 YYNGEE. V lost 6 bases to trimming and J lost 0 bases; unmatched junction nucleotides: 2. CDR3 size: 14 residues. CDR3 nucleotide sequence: TGTGCCAGCACGACAGGGGATAGCAATCAGCCCCAGCATTTT. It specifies CASTTGDSNQPQHF.

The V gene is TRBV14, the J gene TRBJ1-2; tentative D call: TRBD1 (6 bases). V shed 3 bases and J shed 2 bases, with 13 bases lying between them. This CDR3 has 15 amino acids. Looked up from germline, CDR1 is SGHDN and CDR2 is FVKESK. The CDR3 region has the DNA TGTGCCAGCAGCCATAGGGGACACACGAACTATGGCTACACCTTC. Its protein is CASSHRGHTNYGYTF.

The CDR3 nucleotides read TGTGCCAGCAGCCAAGTTTTCAGGGGGAATGGCTACACCTTC. It specifies CASSQVFRGNGYTF. J is TRBJ1-2 and V is TRBV4-2; 7 bases align to TRBD1. The CDR3 runs to 14 residues. V lost 1 base to trimming and J lost 6 bases; unmatched junction nucleotides: 5. CDR1 is LGHNA, CDR2 YNFKEQ, per germline.

The CDR3 DNA follows: TGCAGCGAGACACAGGGGACAGATACGCAGTATTTT. Amino acids: CSETQGTDTQYF. The gene calls are TRBV29-1 and TRBJ2-3; 7 bases align to TRBD1. The V gene's germline CDR1 is SQVTM and CDR2 ANQGSEA. The CDR3 length is 12 residues. The ends lost 7 bases at V and 3 bases at J; junction bases unmatched: 4.

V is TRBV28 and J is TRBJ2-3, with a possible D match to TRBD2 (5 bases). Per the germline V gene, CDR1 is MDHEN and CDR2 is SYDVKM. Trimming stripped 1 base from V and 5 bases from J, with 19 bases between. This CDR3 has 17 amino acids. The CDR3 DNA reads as TGTGCCAGCAGTTTATCCTTATCAGGATCGGGGAGAGATACGCAGTATTTT. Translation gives CASSLSLSGSGRDTQYF.

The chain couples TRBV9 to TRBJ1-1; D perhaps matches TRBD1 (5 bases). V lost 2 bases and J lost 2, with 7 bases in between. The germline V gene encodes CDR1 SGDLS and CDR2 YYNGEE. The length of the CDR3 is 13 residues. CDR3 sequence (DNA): TGTGCCAGCAGCGTCGGACACAACACTGAAGCTTTCTTT. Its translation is CASSVGHNTEAFF.

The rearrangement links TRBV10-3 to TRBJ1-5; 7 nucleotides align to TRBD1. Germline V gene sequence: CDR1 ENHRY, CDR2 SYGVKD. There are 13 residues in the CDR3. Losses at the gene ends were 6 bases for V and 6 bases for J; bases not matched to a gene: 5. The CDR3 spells CAIRIDRAQPQHF. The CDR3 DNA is TGTGCCATCAGGATAGACAGGGCTCAGCCCCAGCATTTT.

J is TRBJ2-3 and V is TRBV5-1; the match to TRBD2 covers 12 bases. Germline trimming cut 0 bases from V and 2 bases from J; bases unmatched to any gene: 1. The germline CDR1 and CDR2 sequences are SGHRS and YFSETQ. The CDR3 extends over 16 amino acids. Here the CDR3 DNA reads TGCGCCAGCAGCTTGGGACTAGCGGGAGCCACAGATACGCAGTATTTT. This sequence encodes CASSLGLAGATDTQYF. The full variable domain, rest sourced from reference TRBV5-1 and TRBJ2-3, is KAGVTQTPRYLIKTRGQQVTLSCSPISGHRSVSWYQQTPGQGLQFLFEYFSETQRNKGNFPGRFSGRQFSNSRSEMNVSTLELGDSALYLCASSLGLAGATDTQYFGPGTRLTVL.